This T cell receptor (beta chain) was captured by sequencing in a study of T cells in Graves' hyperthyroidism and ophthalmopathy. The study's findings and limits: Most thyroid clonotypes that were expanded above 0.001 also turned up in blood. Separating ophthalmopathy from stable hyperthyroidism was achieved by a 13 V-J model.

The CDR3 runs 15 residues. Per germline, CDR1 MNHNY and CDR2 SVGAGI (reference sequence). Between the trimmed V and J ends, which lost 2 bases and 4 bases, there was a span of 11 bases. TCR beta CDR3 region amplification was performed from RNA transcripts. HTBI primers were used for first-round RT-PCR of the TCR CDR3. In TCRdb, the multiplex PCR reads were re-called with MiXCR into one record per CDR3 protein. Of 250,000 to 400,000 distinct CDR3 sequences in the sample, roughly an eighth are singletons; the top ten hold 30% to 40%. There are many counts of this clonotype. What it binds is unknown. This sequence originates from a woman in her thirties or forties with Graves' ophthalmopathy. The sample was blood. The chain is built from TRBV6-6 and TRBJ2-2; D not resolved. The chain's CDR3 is CASSYPPGATGELFF. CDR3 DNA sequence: TGTGCCAGCAGTTACCCTCCCGGAGCCACCGGGGAGCTGTTTTTT.